This T cell receptor (beta chain) was recovered during a study of blood T cells in healthy people across ages. With a J-beta primer mix and a sample-barcoded 5' primer, a second PCR ran about 6 to 11 cycles. One entry per CDR3 protein, called by TCRdb with MiXCR from the 5' RACE reads. The table lists hundreds of thousands of distinct CDR3 sequences, around half of them singletons. This CDR3 is built from 14 residues. J lost 4 bases, V lost 8 bases, and 8 bases had no gene match. The germline V gene encodes CDR1 SNHLY and CDR2 FYNNEI. This chain connects TRBV2 to TRBJ2-1, with 7 positions matching TRBD2. Sequencing was carried out using blood. This TCR was sampled from a woman in her sixties in good health. Here the CDR3 reads CASRGAGAYNEQFF. The CDR3 DNA follows: TGTGCCAGCCGTGGCGCGGGAGCGTACAATGAGCAGTTCTTC.